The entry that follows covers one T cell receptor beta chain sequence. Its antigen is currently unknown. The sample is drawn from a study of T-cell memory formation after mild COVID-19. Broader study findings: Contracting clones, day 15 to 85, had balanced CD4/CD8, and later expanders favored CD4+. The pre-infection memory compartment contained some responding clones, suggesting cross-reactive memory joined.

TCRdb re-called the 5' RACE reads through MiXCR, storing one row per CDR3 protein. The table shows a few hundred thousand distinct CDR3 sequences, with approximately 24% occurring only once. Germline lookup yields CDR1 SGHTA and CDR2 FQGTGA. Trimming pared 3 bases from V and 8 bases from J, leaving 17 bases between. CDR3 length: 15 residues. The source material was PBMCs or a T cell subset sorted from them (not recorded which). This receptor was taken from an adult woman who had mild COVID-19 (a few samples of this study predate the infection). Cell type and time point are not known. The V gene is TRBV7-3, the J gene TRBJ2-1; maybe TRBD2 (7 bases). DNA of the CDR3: TGTGCCAGCAGCTTGTACGGGGGGCTGAGGGATGAGCAGTTCTTC. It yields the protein CASSLYGGLRDEQFF.